The 30 T cell receptor beta chains below were found in one sample sequenced in a study of monozygotic twins with inflammatory bowel disease. Reprocessing the 5' RACE reads, TCRdb reports a single entry for every CDR3 protein and omits DNA. This specimen shows fewer than 450,000 distinct CDR3 sequences; the ten leading clones hold 2.5% to 3%. The sample was blood. These receptors all stem from a human donor with ulcerative colitis or Crohn's disease, or a healthy co-twin of an affected twin (not recorded which).

The rearrangement joins TRBV30 to TRBJ2-7. The CDR3 sequence is 13 residues long. Germline values: CDR1 GTSNPN, CDR2 SVGIG (reference sequence). CDR3 protein: CAWSVENSYEQYF. Full variable domain (outside the CDR3, taken from reference TRBV30 and TRBJ2-7): SQTIHQWPATLVQPVGSPLSLECTVEGTSNPNLYWYRQAAGRGLQLLFYSVGIGQISSEVPQNLSASRPQDRQFILSSKKLLLSDSGFYLCAWSVENSYEQYFGPGTRLTVT.

The V call is TRBV7-9, the J call TRBJ1-5; TCRdb's D call, TRBD1, is unchecked because there is no DNA. The CDR3 covers 14 residues. From germline, CDR1 is SEHNR and CDR2 FQNEAQ (reference sequence). This CDR3 reads CASGSTVGNQPQHF.

The rearrangement uses TRBV4-2 and TRBJ2-5; TCRdb's assignment of TRBD2 cannot be checked, as there is no DNA. This CDR3 comprises 15 residues. Germline values: CDR1 LGHNA, CDR2 YNFKEQ. The CDR3 spells CASSQDGRTLETQYF.

This chain joins TRBV6-6 and TRBJ2-5; lacking DNA, the TRBD2 call made by TCRdb goes unchecked. The CDR3 totals 14 residues. Germline values: CDR1 MNHNY, CDR2 SVGAGI (reference sequence). This CDR3 is CASSRTTTQETQYF.

The chain uses TRBV30 and TRBJ2-1; TCRdb's D call of TRBD1 is untestable without DNA. This CDR3 is built from 13 residues. CDR1 GTSNPN and CDR2 SVGIG come from the germline V gene (reference sequence). This chain's CDR3 is CAWSTGGYNEQFF.

This sequence joins TRBV18 and TRBJ2-7; TCRdb reports TRBD1, a call that lacks DNA to check it against. The germline V gene has CDR1 KGHSH and CDR2 LQKENI. The CDR3 is 16 amino acids. The CDR3 loop is CASSPPQGIRTYEQYF.

CDR3 in amino acids: CASSVRREAGANVLTF. The chain is built from TRBV9 and TRBJ2-6; TCRdb returns TRBD2, unconfirmable since there is no DNA. From germline, CDR1 is SGDLS and CDR2 YYNGEE. This CDR3 spans 16 amino acids.

This sequence joins TRBV29-1 and TRBJ1-2; TCRdb lists TRBD1, though no DNA is available to test this call. The CDR3 extends over 13 amino acids. Germline V lookup: CDR1 SQVTM, CDR2 ANQGSEA. CDR3 sequence: CSVGPGIDYGYTF.

This CDR3 is CSASMGLALDDTQYF. The chain links TRBV20-1 to TRBJ2-3; TCRdb picks TRBD2, but there is no DNA to check that call. Germline CDR1 is DFQATT and CDR2 is SNEGSKA (reference sequence). The CDR3 is 15 residues long.

The chain links TRBV2 to TRBJ2-1; with no DNA, the TCRdb D assignment of TRBD1 cannot be verified. The CDR3 is made up of 15 amino acids. Germline assignment: CDR1 SNHLY and CDR2 FYNNEI. The CDR3 sequence is CASTTGTDIYNEQFF.

V gene TRBV6-1 combines with J gene TRBJ1-2; TCRdb's D call of TRBD1 is untestable without DNA. This CDR3 is 15 amino acids long. Germline CDR1 is MNHNS and CDR2 is SASEGT. The CDR3 sequence: CASSRQGAANYGYTF.

The rearrangement uses TRBV4-3 and TRBJ2-3; absent DNA, TCRdb's TRBD1 call cannot be checked. CDR3 length equals 16 residues. Looked up from germline, CDR1 is LGHNA and CDR2 is YSLEER. The chain's CDR3 is CASSQFTGYGTDTQYF.

This sequence joins TRBV3-1 and TRBJ2-1. The CDR3 has 14 residues. Germline CDR1 LGHDT, CDR2 YNNKEL (reference sequence). The CDR3: CASRYGYSYNEQFF.

The CDR3 sequence: CASSVPDSEQYF. V and J are TRBV3-1 and TRBJ2-7; lacking DNA, the TRBD1 call made by TCRdb goes unchecked. This CDR3 is 12 amino acids long. Looked up from germline, CDR1 is LGHDT and CDR2 is YNNKEL (reference sequence).

The V and J genes are TRBV2 and TRBJ1-1; the D gene TCRdb calls, TRBD1, cannot be checked with no DNA. Germline V gene data show CDR1 as SNHLY and CDR2 as FYNNEI. This CDR3 comprises 14 residues. The CDR3 loop is CASSRSGQGIVAFF.

CDR3: CASSKLANEKLFF. The gene calls are TRBV11-2 and TRBJ1-4. The CDR3 has 13 amino acids. Germline CDR1 reads SGHAT; CDR2 reads FQNNGV.

The chain carries TRBV7-3 and TRBJ2-1; absent DNA, TCRdb's TRBD2 call cannot be checked. Germline lookup yields CDR1 SGHTA and CDR2 FQGTGA. CDR3 size: 14 residues. CDR3 sequence: CAGSPALGLNEQFF. Full variable domain (rest looked up from reference TRBV7-3 and TRBJ2-1): GAGVSQTPSNKVTEKGKYVELRCDPISGHTALYWYRQSLGQGPEFLIYFQGTGAADDSGLPNDRFFAVRPEGSVSTLKIQRTERGDSAVYLCAGSPALGLNEQFFGPGTRLTVL.

The chain couples TRBV7-9 to TRBJ1-2; the D gene TCRdb calls, TRBD1, cannot be checked with no DNA. CDR1 is SEHNR and CDR2 is FQNEAQ in the germline V gene (reference sequence). This CDR3 has 16 residues. CDR3 region: CASSLVDSIPNYGYTF.

CDR3 sequence reads: CASSLRQGFPGELFF. The chain has TRBV5-6 and TRBJ2-2; the D call of TRBD1 rests on TCRdb alone, since no DNA is present to check it. CDR1 is SGHDT, CDR2 YYEEEE, per germline. This CDR3 spans 15 amino acids.

V usage is TRBV5-5 and J usage is TRBJ2-5. Germline V CDR1 and CDR2: SGHKS, YYEKEE (reference sequence). This CDR3 has 13 residues. The CDR3 sequence is CASSTKGQETQYF.

The genes are TRBV20-1 and TRBJ1-2; with no DNA, the TCRdb D assignment of TRBD1 cannot be verified. This CDR3 has 15 amino acids. Germline lookup yields CDR1 DFQATT and CDR2 SNEGSKA (reference sequence). The CDR3 loop is CSARSQTDSNYGYTF.

The gene calls are TRBV14 and TRBJ2-7; TCRdb lists TRBD1, though no DNA is available to test this call. CDR3 size: 13 residues. Per the germline V gene, CDR1 is SGHDN and CDR2 is FVKESK. The CDR3 is CASGTARTYEQYF.

The chain has TRBV5-1 and TRBJ2-3. Looked up from germline, CDR1 is SGHRS and CDR2 is YFSETQ. The CDR3 has 16 residues. This chain's CDR3 is CASRQAVLSRTDTQYF.

The V gene is TRBV20-1, the J gene TRBJ1-5. This CDR3 spans 13 amino acids. The V gene's germline CDR1 is DFQATT and CDR2 SNEGSKA (reference sequence). The CDR3 sequence is CSARLGSNQPQHF.

V gene TRBV2 combines with J gene TRBJ1-5; TCRdb lists TRBD1, though no DNA is available to test this call. The germline V gene encodes CDR1 SNHLY and CDR2 FYNNEI. The CDR3 loop spans 18 amino acids. CDR3 region: CASSTPRDRGIVDQPQHF.

V gene TRBV2 combines with J gene TRBJ2-3. The CDR3 totals 16 residues. The germline gives CDR1 SNHLY, CDR2 FYNNEI. CDR3 residues: CASSEEAARVADTQYF.

The chain combines TRBV7-3 with TRBJ2-2; absent DNA, TCRdb's TRBD2 call cannot be checked. Germline values: CDR1 SGHTA, CDR2 FQGTGA. The length of the CDR3 is 16 residues. CDR3 protein: CASSLILAGGRGELFF.

V and J are TRBV11-1 and TRBJ1-2; the D call of TRBD1 rests on TCRdb alone, since no DNA is present to check it. CDR1 is SGHAT, CDR2 FQDESV, per germline (reference sequence). This CDR3 has 18 amino acids. This chain's CDR3 is CASSLPSGGGSANYGYTF.

The chain carries TRBV5-6 and TRBJ2-3; TCRdb calls TRBD2, which cannot be checked without DNA. Germline V gives CDR1 SGHDT, CDR2 YYEEEE. The CDR3 is made up of 13 amino acids. The CDR3 loop is CASSPLPADTQYF.

The chain recombines TRBV6-5 with TRBJ2-1. CDR3 length: 11 amino acids. The germline gives CDR1 MNHEY, CDR2 SVGAGI. The chain's CDR3 is CATGLPTSQFF.